This T cell receptor beta chain was captured by sequencing in a study of cytotoxic CD8 clonotypes in ibrutinib-treated CLL. Study overall: The patients comprised about eleven relapsed/refractory and around 16 treatment-naive cases, around 17 IGHV unmutated. Study-wide results and limits: Clonality showed a rise at ibrutinib response that reversed toward baseline at progression.

Measured with immunoSEQ multiplex PCR; TCRdb has only the in-frame clones, and not every one. This table holds some 200,000 clones, around three quarters found once. As regards this clone: The antigen is unknown.

This sample comprised PBMCs, obtained after 24 months of ibrutinib treatment. The source is a human donor with chronic lymphocytic leukemia.

CDR3 loop: CASSQDFSAGGGDTQYF. Here the CDR3 DNA reads TGCGCCAGCAGCCAAGATTTTTCAGCGGGAGGAGGGGATACGCAGTATTTT. V usage is TRBV4-1 and J usage is TRBJ2-3; TRBD2 matches 9 bases. With 0 bases clipped from V and 6 bases from J, the junction kept 10 bases outside the gene matches. The CDR3 is 17 residues long. Germline V lookup: CDR1 MGHRA, CDR2 YSYEKL.